The rows below give T cell receptor beta chains drawn from one sample of a study of T cells in Graves' hyperthyroidism and ophthalmopathy. TCRdb reanalysed the multiplex PCR reads using MiXCR and keeps one entry per CDR3 protein. The sample lists 300,000 to 450,000 distinct CDR3 sequences, over 10% occurring once. The material sequenced was blood. The source of these receptors is a young woman with Graves' hyperthyroidism. Both conserved end residues are part of each CDR3. Fields, in order: D gene, J gene, V gene, clone size, CDR3 protein, CDR3 DNA. D genes are given only for firm matches. Clone sizes are given selectively: once, few, many, or a class where the clone is expanded.

. | TRBJ1-1 | TRBV27 | many | CASSLLPGTNRAFF | TGTGCCAGCAGTTTACTCCCGGGGACAAATAGAGCTTTCTTT
TRBD2 | TRBJ2-1 | TRBV4-1 | . | CASSQEVAGLGEQFF | TGCGCCAGCAGCCAAGAGGTAGCGGGATTAGGAGAGCAGTTCTTC
. | TRBJ2-5 | TRBV6-1 | . | CASSQGRVKGTQYF | TGTGCCAGCAGCCAAGGACGAGTCAAAGGGACCCAGTACTTC
. | TRBJ1-1 | TRBV10-3 | many | CAISESGNTEAFF | TGTGCCATCAGTGAGAGCGGTAACACTGAAGCTTTCTTT
TRBD2 | TRBJ2-3 | TRBV28 | . | CASSLPASGYSTDTQYF | TGTGCCAGCAGTTTACCGGCTAGCGGGTATAGCACAGATACGCAGTATTTT
. | TRBJ2-3 | TRBV7-2 | . | CASSLALENTDTQYF | TGTGCCAGCAGCTTGGCCCTCGAAAACACAGATACGCAGTATTTT
TRBD2 | TRBJ2-1 | TRBV28 | many | CASSSRGGAGGHYNEQFF | TGTGCCAGCAGTTCCCGAGGGGGAGCGGGAGGGCACTACAATGAGCAGTTCTTC
. | TRBJ2-7 | TRBV28 | . | CASSPTQDGLGEQYF | TGTGCCAGCAGCCCGACCCAGGACGGACTCGGAGAGCAGTACTTC
TRBD1 | TRBJ2-1 | TRBV10-3 | many | CAISESGTGYNEQFF | TGTGCCATCAGTGAGTCGGGGACAGGGTACAATGAGCAGTTCTTC
TRBD1 | TRBJ1-1 | TRBV7-8 | many | CASSLGTGGAAFF | TGTGCCAGCAGCTTAGGGACAGGGGGGGCGGCTTTCTTT
. | TRBJ1-2 | TRBV5-1 | many | CASSHGGANYGYTF | TGCGCCAGCAGCCACGGGGGTGCTAACTATGGCTACACCTTC
. | TRBJ1-1 | TRBV29-1 | many | CSAVGTEAFF | TGCAGCGCTGTGGGTACTGAAGCTTTCTTT
. | TRBJ1-1 | TRBV13 | many | CAISLWRHTEAFF | TGTGCCATCTCTCTCTGGAGGCACACTGAAGCTTTCTTT
. | TRBJ2-2 | TRBV7-2 | many | CASSLGLGSGELFF | TGTGCCAGCAGCTTGGGACTTGGTAGCGGGGAGCTGTTTTTT
TRBD1 | TRBJ2-1 | TRBV24-1 | many | CATSDSPGQGNNEQFF | TGTGCCACCAGTGATTCTCCGGGACAGGGCAACAATGAGCAGTTCTTC
. | TRBJ2-2 | TRBV14 | many | CASSQFGFTGELFF | TGTGCCAGCAGCCAGTTTGGATTCACCGGGGAGCTGTTTTTT
. | TRBJ2-1 | TRBV7-9 | few | CASSPTRSLYNEQFF | TGTGCCAGCAGCCCTACGCGGTCTTTGTACAATGAGCAGTTCTTC
TRBD2 | TRBJ2-5 | TRBV6-1 | many | CASIAGEMETQYF | TGTGCCAGCATCGCGGGGGAAATGGAGACCCAGTACTTC
TRBD2 | TRBJ2-1 | TRBV10-3 | . | CAISVGTSVYNEQFF | TGTGCCATCAGTGTAGGGACTAGCGTGTACAATGAGCAGTTCTTC
TRBD1 | TRBJ1-6 | TRBV11-2 | many | CASSLEGTGANNSPLHF | TGTGCCAGCAGCTTGGAGGGGACAGGGGCAAATAATTCACCCCTCCACTTT
TRBD2 | TRBJ2-1 | TRBV7-9 | many | CASSLVVLSSGASYNEQFF | TGTGCCAGCAGCTTAGTAGTTTTGTCTAGCGGGGCCTCCTACAATGAGCAGTTCTTC
. | TRBJ1-5 | TRBV6-2/TRBV6-3 | many | CASSSPGAQPQHF | TGTGCCAGCAGTTCCCCCGGGGCACAGCCCCAGCATTTT
TRBD1 | TRBJ1-1 | TRBV5-1 | many | CASSLGQGIVDTEAFF | TGCGCCAGCAGCTTGGGACAGGGTATTGTCGACACTGAAGCTTTCTTT
TRBD2 | TRBJ2-1 | TRBV18 | many | CASSPPGTSGINNEQFF | TGTGCCAGCTCACCACCGGGGACTAGCGGGATTAATAATGAGCAGTTCTTC
. | TRBJ2-2 | TRBV12-3/TRBV12-4 | many | CASRPENTGELFF | TGTGCCAGCAGGCCCGAAAACACCGGGGAGCTGTTTTTT
. | TRBJ2-5 | TRBV9 | many | CASSAGDHQETQYF | TGTGCCAGCAGCGCAGGGGACCACCAAGAGACCCAGTACTTC
. | TRBJ1-4 | TRBV5-1 | few | CASSRGMVVKEKLFF | TGCGCCAGCAGCCGGGGAATGGTGGTTAAGGAAAAACTGTTTTTT
. | TRBJ2-5 | TRBV28 | many | CASSSPGVPSAQETQYF | TGTGCCAGCAGTTCCCCCGGGGTCCCGAGTGCTCAAGAGACCCAGTACTTC
. | TRBJ1-3 | TRBV30 | . | CAWSVSGGNTIYF | TGTGCCTGGAGTGTGTCCGGTGGAAACACCATATATTTT
. | TRBJ2-1 | TRBV6-2/TRBV6-3 | many | CASSYQDAPSSYNEQFF | TGTGCCAGCAGTTATCAGGACGCCCCAAGCTCCTACAATGAGCAGTTCTTC
. | TRBJ2-6 | TRBV30 | few | CAWTTGLSSGANVLTF | TGTGCCTGGACGACGGGCCTTTCCTCTGGGGCCAACGTCCTGACTTTC
. | TRBJ2-7 | TRBV28 | many | CASSPSFGSNFYEQYF | TGTGCCAGCAGTCCTAGCTTCGGGTCGAATTTCTACGAGCAGTACTTC
. | TRBJ2-5 | TRBV20-1 | many | CSARDVGTQETQYF | TGCAGTGCTAGAGACGTGGGGACACAAGAGACCCAGTACTTC
TRBD2 | TRBJ2-5 | TRBV5-4 | . | CASSLGGGREVETQYF | TGTGCCAGCAGCTTGGGGGGCGGGAGGGAAGTAGAGACCCAGTACTTC
TRBD2 | TRBJ2-5 | TRBV28 | . | CASSLGVAGGSAYRETQYF | TGTGCCAGCAGTTTAGGGGTAGCGGGAGGGAGCGCGTATCGAGAGACCCAGTACTTC
TRBD2 | TRBJ2-1 | TRBV28 | few | CASSLYRLAGSYNEQFF | TGTGCCAGCAGTTTATACAGACTAGCGGGATCCTACAATGAGCAGTTCTTC
TRBD2 | TRBJ2-7 | TRBV12-3/TRBV12-4 | many | CASSFGGSFSSYEQYF | TGTGCCAGCAGTTTTGGCGGGAGCTTTAGCTCCTACGAGCAGTACTTC
TRBD1 | TRBJ1-6 | TRBV9 | . | CASSPRQGARSPLHF | TGTGCCAGCAGCCCGCGACAGGGGGCAAGGTCACCCCTCCACTTT
. | TRBJ1-4 | TRBV28 | few | CASSNRQSANEKLFF | TGTGCCAGCAGTAACCGACAGAGTGCTAATGAAAAACTGTTTTTT
. | TRBJ2-1 | TRBV6-2/TRBV6-3 | many | CASTVGLFVNEQFF | TGTGCCAGCACGGTGGGCTTATTTGTCAATGAGCAGTTCTTC
. | TRBJ2-5 | TRBV12-3/TRBV12-4 | many | CASSSGQVQETQYF | TGTGCCAGCAGTTCGGGGCAGGTCCAAGAGACCCAGTACTTC
. | TRBJ2-1 | TRBV6-1 | many | CATEGVSYNEQFF | TGTGCCACCGAGGGGGTTTCCTACAATGAGCAGTTCTTC
. | TRBJ1-1 | TRBV27 | many | CASSLRPHNTEAFF | TGTGCCAGCAGTTTAAGGCCACATAACACTGAAGCTTTCTTT